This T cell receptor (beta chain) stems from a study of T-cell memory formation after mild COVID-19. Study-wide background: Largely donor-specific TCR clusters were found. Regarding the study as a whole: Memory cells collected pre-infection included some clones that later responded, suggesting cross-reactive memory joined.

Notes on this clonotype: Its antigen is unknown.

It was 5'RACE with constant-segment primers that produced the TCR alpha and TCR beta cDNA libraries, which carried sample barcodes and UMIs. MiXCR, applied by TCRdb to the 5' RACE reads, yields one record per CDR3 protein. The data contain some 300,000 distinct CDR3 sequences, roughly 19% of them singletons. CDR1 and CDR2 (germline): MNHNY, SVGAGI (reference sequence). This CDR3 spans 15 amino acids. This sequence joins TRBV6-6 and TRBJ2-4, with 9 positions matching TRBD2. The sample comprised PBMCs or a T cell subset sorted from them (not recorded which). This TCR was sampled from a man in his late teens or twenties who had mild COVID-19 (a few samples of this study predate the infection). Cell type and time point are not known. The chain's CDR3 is CACLGVAGVENIQYF. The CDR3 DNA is TGTGCGTGCCTGGGGGTAGCGGGGGTGGAGAACATTCAGTACTTC.